This TCR beta chain was identified during a study of Graves' ophthalmopathy and Graves' hyperthyroidism. Study-level findings and limits: The model flagged ophthalmopathy progression at 65% to 71% sensitivity and under 75% specificity.

Per the germline V gene, CDR1 is SNHLY and CDR2 is FYNNEI. The length of the CDR3 is 13 residues. As the template, RNA transcripts were used to amplify TCR beta CDR3 regions. The authors performed first-round RT-PCR with HTBI primers and then a second-round multiplex PCR. TCRdb itself ran the multiplex PCR reads through MiXCR, one entry per CDR3 protein. The sample includes 57,000 or so distinct CDR3 sequences, approximately 50% of them seen just once. About this clonotype: Its antigen is currently unknown. The germline gene is not matched at one end of the junction; a read error may be the cause.

This clonotype originated in an adult woman with Graves' ophthalmopathy. V usage is TRBV2 and J usage is TRBJ1-3; D call uncertain. Sequenced sample: peripheral blood. CDR3 coding DNA: TGTGCCAGCTCGCGCGACTCTGAAAACACCATATCTTTT. Translated, it gives CASSRDSENTISF. Combining the CDR3 with reference TRBV2 and TRBJ1-3 gives the whole variable domain EPEVTQTPSHQVTQMGQEVILRCVPISNHLYFYWYRQILGQKVEFLVSFYNNEISEKSEIFDDQFSVERPDGSNFTLKIRSTKLEDSAMYFCASSRDSENTISFGEGSWLTVV.